This T cell receptor (beta chain) was documented in a study of a mutant IDH1 vaccine in newly diagnosed glioma. About the study: Weeks 35 and 47 hosted visits V12 and V13, respectively.

In regard to this clone: Its target is not known. Germline and junction disagree at one end, which may indicate a read error.

Generated by immunoSEQ multiplex PCR, the TCRdb table keeps only in-frame clones and is missing some. This table has tens of thousands of clones, more than 75% appearing once. Regarding time point: week 35, safety follow-up. Mutant IDH1 20-mer peptide, at 300 ug, made up each vaccine dose, with topical imiquimod. Donors' newly diagnosed IDH1-mutant WHO grade 3 or 4 astrocytomas lacked nuclear ATRX. The CDR3 covers 15 residues. Germline V gene sequence: CDR1 SNHLY, CDR2 FYNNEI. V gene TRBV2 combines with J gene TRBJ1-5, with 8 bases aligning to TRBD1. The source of this sequence is a man aged 25-40 years with glioma. The source was PBMCs, collected from a glioma patient whose treatment included an IDH1 peptide vaccine. The CDR3 sequence: CASSRTGFGNQSQHF. The CDR3 DNA is TGTGCCAGCAGCCGGACAGGGTTTGGCAATCAGTCCCAGCATTTT.